The present TCR beta chain was sequenced within a study of CD8+CD57+ T cells in acquired aplastic anemia (dated by TCRdb to the late 2010s). Notes on the research overall: On average, sorted CD4+ and CD8+ cells yielded 3.2 ug of extracted DNA, with a range of about 0.17 to 27.4 ug. A CD8+CD57+ expansion meant a frequency higher than the mean frequency seen in healthy subjects. The paper as a whole reports these results and caveats: No significant difference in CD8+ Simpson's diversity was found between patients and healthy controls (P=0.060). Fewer than 35 CD8+ CDR3 sequences were found to be shared between patients and controls, but these sequences appeared to be highly expressed in patients and within the immunodominant clones of the patients.

The sample holds many counts of this clonotype. No antigen is known for it. No quality values exist for individual bases; no much larger clone is one base distant. Expansion of CD8+CD57+ cells had been shown by flow cytometry in the patients chosen for sequencing. Every patient had a diagnosis of severe acquired aplastic anemia based on International Study of Aplastic Anemia and Agranulocytosis and Camitta criteria. No patient had received any therapy when blood was sampled. TCR repertoires of sorted CD4+ and CD8+ blood T cells from severe aplastic anemia patients and healthy subjects were deep-sequenced in the study. Patients were enrolled under clinicaltrials.gov protocols 00001620, 01623167, 00001397, 00071045, 00081523 and 00961064 in the USA. Ficoll-Paque density gradient centrifugation was used to isolate peripheral blood mononuclear cells. Before DNA extraction, CD4+ and CD8+ T cells were sorted with FACS or magnetic beads.

TCR beta VDJ combination and CDR3 sequence profiling used genomic DNA as the template. TCR repertoire sequencing was run on an Illumina HiSeq 2000. The published analysis was carried out like this. TRBV/TRBJ rearrangement plots, CDR3 size and DJ length profiles, and Simpson's diversity index were used to assess repertoires. The most abundant DNA sequence in the deep sequencing data was defined as the immunodominant clone. CDR3 amino acid sequences were checked for sharing across subjects and were also compared against the VDJdb database and published repertoires. TCRdb reran the public reads through fastp at Q25 and MiXCR, keeping productive beta chains. Under each unique CDR3 protein, matching rows form one entry showing the most common genes and DNA. TCRdb, rather than the study authors, made the V and J calls. For this sample the table gives 400,000 to 600,000 distinct CDR3 sequences, of which roughly a third were detected only once. The ten largest clones take up 0.8% to 0.85% of the sample.

Ends trimmed: V by 8 bases, J by 6 bases; bases unmatched to a gene: 4. From a lookup of the germline V gene, CDR1 and CDR2 are SNHLY and FYNNEI. The CDR3 has 14 amino acids, counting the end cysteine and phenylalanine. Solely the CDR3 DNA is kept, with 42 bases framed from the first base. The TCR sequence derives from a human donor with aplastic anemia. Sequencing used sorted CD4+, CD8+, or CD8+CD57+ T cells (not recorded which) from PBMCs. The sequence joins TRBV2 to TRBJ2-2; 12 nucleotides in the junction match TRBD2. The CDR3 region: CASQGLAGSGELFF. Read as DNA, the sequence is TGTGCCAGCCAAGGACTAGCGGGGTCCGGGGAGCTGTTTTTT.